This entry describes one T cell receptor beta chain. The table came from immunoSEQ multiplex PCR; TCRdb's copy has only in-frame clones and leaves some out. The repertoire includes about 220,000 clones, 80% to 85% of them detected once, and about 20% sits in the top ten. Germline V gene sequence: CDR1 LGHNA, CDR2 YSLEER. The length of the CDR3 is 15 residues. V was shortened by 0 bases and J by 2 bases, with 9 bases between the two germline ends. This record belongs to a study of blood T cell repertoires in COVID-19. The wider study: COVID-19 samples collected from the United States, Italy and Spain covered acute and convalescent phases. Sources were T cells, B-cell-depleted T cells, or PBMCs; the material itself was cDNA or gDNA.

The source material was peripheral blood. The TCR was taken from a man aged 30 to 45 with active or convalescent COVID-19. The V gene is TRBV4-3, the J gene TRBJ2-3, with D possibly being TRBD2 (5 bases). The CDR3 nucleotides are TGCGCCAGCAGCCAAGAGTTGGAGGACACAGATACGCAGTATTTT. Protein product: CASSQELEDTDTQYF.